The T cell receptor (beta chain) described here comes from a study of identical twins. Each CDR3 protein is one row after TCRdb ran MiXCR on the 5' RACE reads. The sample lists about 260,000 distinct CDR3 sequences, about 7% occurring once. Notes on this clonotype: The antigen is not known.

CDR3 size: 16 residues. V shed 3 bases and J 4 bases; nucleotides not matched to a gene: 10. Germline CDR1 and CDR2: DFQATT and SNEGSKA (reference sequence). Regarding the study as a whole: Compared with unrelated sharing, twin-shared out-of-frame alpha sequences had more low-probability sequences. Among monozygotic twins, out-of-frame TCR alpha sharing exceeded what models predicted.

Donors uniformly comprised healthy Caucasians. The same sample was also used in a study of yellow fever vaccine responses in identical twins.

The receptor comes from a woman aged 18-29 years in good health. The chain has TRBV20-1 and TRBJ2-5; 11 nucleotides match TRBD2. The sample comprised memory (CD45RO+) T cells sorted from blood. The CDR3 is CSARPLAGVLRETQYF. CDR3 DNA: TGCAGTGCTAGGCCACTAGCGGGAGTTTTGAGAGAGACCCAGTACTTC.